The entry below describes one T cell receptor (beta chain). What it binds is not known. This sample was taken from a study of cytomegalovirus exposure and HLA in healthy donors. Broader study findings: Solely CMV serostatus was available to characterize immune exposure.

PCR primers comprised 60 Vbeta and 13 Jbeta primers. Measured with immunoSEQ multiplex PCR; TCRdb has only the in-frame clones, and not every one. The data contain 150,000 to 200,000 clones, around 80% of them singletons. The CDR3 totals 15 residues. The trim removed 1 base at V and 4 bases at J, leaving 3 bases unmatched. Germline loops: CDR1 KGHSH, CDR2 LQKENI. This sequence originates from a woman in her fifties or sixties in good health and CMV-seropositive. The gene calls are TRBV18 and TRBJ2-7; 11 positions agree with TRBD1. Specimen: PBMCs. The CDR3 coding sequence is TGTGCCAGCTCACCACGGACAGGGGGCGCGTACGAGCAGTACTTC. It is translated as CASSPRTGGAYEQYF.